This T cell receptor (beta chain) was recorded in a study of cytomegalovirus exposure and HLA in healthy donors. This clone is a singleton in its sample. The antigen is not known. The CDR3 spans 14 residues. The V end lost 2 bases, the J end lost 4 bases, and 12 bases lay between the germline ends. Germline V gives CDR1 SNHLY, CDR2 FYNNEI. Primers included in the PCR were 60 Vbeta and 13 Jbeta primers. Sequencing was performed with immunoSEQ multiplex PCR; in TCRdb, only in-frame clones are kept and a portion is missing. The top ten hold roughly 2.5% of the sample, which has some 200,000 clones, 70% to 80% seen once. Study-level points and caveats: Later on, an analysis showed TCR association rates differing by HLA locus, with DRB1 the most and HLA-C the fewest. Later analysis associated a missense DCLRE1C variant with TCR beta V- and J-gene trimming. The records held CMV serostatus as the only immune exposure information. Associated with cytomegalovirus, according to the listing, were 150 to 200 TCR beta chains.

Sequences were obtained from PBMCs. The chain employs TRBV2 and TRBJ2-7, with D possibly matching TRBD1 (5 bases). The sequence derives from a woman between 55 and 75 years old in good health and CMV-seropositive. The CDR3: CASSESRQRYEQYF. CDR3 coding DNA: TGTGCCAGCAGTGAATCCCGACAGAGGTACGAGCAGTACTTC.